This paragraph covers one TCR beta chain sequence. The antigen is undetermined. This sample was taken from a study of cytomegalovirus exposure and HLA in healthy donors. Findings of the study overall: Per a later analysis, HLA-associated TCR beta chains showed more clonal expansion than other, equally common TCR beta chains. Per a prior analysis, the majority of TCR beta V segments were productive roughly 87% or roughly 30% of the time.

With V trimmed by 6 bases and J by 4 bases, 5 bases remained unmatched. The germline V gene encodes CDR1 SNHLY and CDR2 FYNNEI. This CDR3 comprises 14 residues. Vbeta (60) and Jbeta (13) primers were used in the PCR. TCRdb's copy holds only in-frame clones and misses some; the assay was immunoSEQ multiplex PCR. The sample carries 100,000 to 150,000 clones, over 65% recorded once. Sequenced material: PBMCs. The clonotype was recovered from a man aged 18 to 29 in good health and CMV-seronegative. This chain connects TRBV2 to TRBJ2-1; 8 bases are shared with TRBD1. The CDR3 sequence: CASSRDRRYNEQFF. As DNA, the CDR3 is TGTGCCAGCAGCCGGGACAGGAGATACAATGAGCAGTTCTTC.